The rows below give T cell receptor beta chains drawn from one sample of a study of cytotoxic CD8 clonotypes in ibrutinib-treated CLL. Profiling relied on immunoSEQ multiplex PCR, and the TCRdb table lists in-frame clones only, not all of them. Of some 350,000 clones detected, about 64% appear once; the ten largest clones hold around 6.6%. The sequencing here drew on PBMCs, taken after 36 months of ibrutinib treatment. The receptor set was obtained from a human donor with chronic lymphocytic leukemia. CDR3s include the opening cysteine and the closing phenylalanine or tryptophan. A D gene is named only where the DNA matches it firmly. Clone size appears in some rows only: once, few, many, or a class for an expanded clone.

TGTGCCAGCTCACCAGGAGAGCACTCTGGAAACACCATATATTTT	CASSPGEHSGNTIYF	TRBJ1-3	NA	NA	TRBV18
TGTGCCAGCAGTGAAATAAGGTCCGCTCTAGTCCCCGAGACCCAGTACTTC	CASSEIRSALVPETQYF	TRBJ2-5	NA	NA	TRBV6-1
TGTGCCAGCAGCTTTATCGGGGTCAACACCGGGGAGCTGTTTTTT	CASSFIGVNTGELFF	TRBJ2-2	NA	NA	TRBV5-5
TGCGCCAGCAGCCAAGTTGCCGGGGCCCGAGAAAAACTGTTTTTT	CASSQVAGAREKLFF	TRBJ1-4	NA	NA	TRBV4-1
TGTGCCAGCAGGAACAGGGGTCATTTAAACACTGAAGCTTTCTTT	CASRNRGHLNTEAFF	TRBJ1-1	TRBD1	NA	TRBV6-6
TGTGCCAGCAGTTACTCGTGGAACACAGATACGCAGTATTTT	CASSYSWNTDTQYF	TRBJ2-3	NA	NA	TRBV6-5
TGTGCCAGCAGCGTAGTTGGGACAGGGATCGATGAGCAGTTCTTC	CASSVVGTGIDEQFF	TRBJ2-1	TRBD1	NA	TRBV9
TGTGCCAGCAGTTTTTTGGGGGCCTACGTTGAAGCTTTCTTT	CASSFLGAYVEAFF	TRBJ1-1	NA	NA	TRBV28
TGTGCCAGCTCACTTAAGGGATCCTCCTACGAGCAGTACTTC	CASSLKGSSYEQYF	TRBJ2-7	NA	NA	TRBV18
TGTGCCAGTAGTATAGTGACAGCCCTAACTTTGAACACTGAAGCTTTCTTT	CASSIVTALTLNTEAFF	TRBJ1-1	NA	NA	TRBV19
TGCGCCAGCAGCTTGAAAGGGGTAAAGGCCTACAATGAGCAGTTCTTC	CASSLKGVKAYNEQFF	TRBJ2-1	NA	NA	TRBV5-1
TGTGCCAGCAGTGCCCCACATCAGACCCAGTACTTC	CASSAPHQTQYF	TRBJ2-5	NA	NA	TRBV25-1
TGTGCCAGCAGTGTAGCGGGCAATAGCAATCAGCCCCAGCATTTT	CASSVAGNSNQPQHF	TRBJ1-5	NA	many	TRBV6-4
TGCGCCAGCAGCCCTCCTGCAGGGGTGTCCTACAATGAGCAGTTCTTC	CASSPPAGVSYNEQFF	TRBJ2-1	NA	NA	TRBV5-1
TGTGCCAGCAGCTACGGGACTAGCGGGAGGAGCACAGATACGCAGTATTTT	CASSYGTSGRSTDTQYF	TRBJ2-3	TRBD2	NA	TRBV5-4
TGTGCCAGCAGCCAAGCGGGGCATTCACCCCTCCACTTT	CASSQAGHSPLHF	TRBJ1-6	NA	NA	TRBV14
TGTGCCAGCAGTAACAGGGACAGAAGCACAGATACGCAGTATTTT	CASSNRDRSTDTQYF	TRBJ2-3	TRBD1	NA	TRBV6-4
TGTGCCAGCAGCAGCGTCGTCGGGATCGGCTATGGCTACACCTTC	CASSSVVGIGYGYTF	TRBJ1-2	NA	NA	TRBV9
TGCGCCAGCAGCCAAGATCAGGGGGGCTATGGCTACACCTTC	CASSQDQGGYGYTF	TRBJ1-2	TRBD1	NA	TRBV4-1
TGTGCCAGCAGCGTAGGCTCCGGGGGCGCTTTGAACGAGCAGTACTTC	CASSVGSGGALNEQYF	TRBJ2-7	NA	NA	TRBV9
TGTGCCAGCAGCTTAGTTGTAGGCAGCTCCTACGAGCAGTACTTC	CASSLVVGSSYEQYF	TRBJ2-7	NA	NA	TRBV7-2
TGTGCCAGCAGCGCGAAGACGGAGTACAGCTTT	CASSAKTEYSF	TRBJ2-2	NA	few	TRBV7-6
TGTGCCAGCAGCATAGGACAGGGGGCCACCGGGGAGCTGTTTTTT	CASSIGQGATGELFF	TRBJ2-2	TRBD1	NA	TRBV5-5
TGTGCCAGCAGCTTAGTCAGGGCTATGGGCGAGCAGTACTTC	CASSLVRAMGEQYF	TRBJ2-7	NA	NA	TRBV7-9
TGCAGCGTTGGGGGACGGAACTCTGGAAACACCATATATTTT	CSVGGRNSGNTIYF	TRBJ1-3	NA	NA	TRBV29-1
TGTGCCAGCAGTTATCCGACTAGCGGGGGGGCGGAGACCCAGTACTTC	CASSYPTSGGAETQYF	TRBJ2-5	TRBD2	NA	TRBV6-6
TGCGCCAGCAGATACCGAGAGACTAACTATGGCTACACCTTC	CASRYRETNYGYTF	TRBJ1-2	NA	once	TRBV5-1
TGCGCCAGCACCGAAGGACAGTTTTTGAGTGGGCCTCGGATAAAAGCTTTCTTT	CASTEGQFLSGPRIKAFF	TRBJ1-1	NA	NA	TRBV10-2
TGCAGCGTCCCGACAGGGCCTGGCTACACCTTC	CSVPTGPGYTF	TRBJ1-2	TRBD1	few	TRBV29-1
TGTGCCAGCAGCTTCACGGGGGCTAGCACAGATACGCAGTATTTT	CASSFTGASTDTQYF	TRBJ2-3	NA	few	TRBV7-3
TGTGCCAGCAGCCGACAGGCAGTCTCCTACGAGCAGTACTTC	CASSRQAVSYEQYF	TRBJ2-7	NA	NA	TRBV9
TGCGCCAGCAGCTTGGTTGCGGGAGGCCCACACAATGAGCAGTTCTTC	CASSLVAGGPHNEQFF	TRBJ2-1	TRBD2	NA	TRBV5-1
TGTGCCAGCAGCGGCAGGACCAAATCCTACGAGCAGTACTTC	CASSGRTKSYEQYF	TRBJ2-7	NA	NA	TRBV2
TGTGCCATCAGTGATTGGCGGGAGAGGGTCGGGGAGCTGTTTTTT	CAISDWRERVGELFF	TRBJ2-2	TRBD2	few	TRBV10-3
TGTGCCAGCAGCTCGAGCATCCGAAACACCGGGGAGCTGTTTTTT	CASSSSIRNTGELFF	TRBJ2-2	NA	few	TRBV7-3
TGTGCCAGCAGCTTAGATCGGGAGGGGAAGTGGTACGAGCAGTACTTC	CASSLDREGKWYEQYF	TRBJ2-7	TRBD2	NA	TRBV11-2
TGCGCCAGCAGTGAAACAGGGGGTTGGAGCGACGAGCAGTACTTC	CASSETGGWSDEQYF	TRBJ2-7	TRBD1	NA	TRBV10-2
TGCAGCGCCGTGGGGGACAGGGGTGCAGATACGCAGTATTTT	CSAVGDRGADTQYF	TRBJ2-3	TRBD1	NA	TRBV29-1
TGCGCCAGCAGCACATCGAAACAGGCAACTAATGAAAAACTGTTTTTT	CASSTSKQATNEKLFF	TRBJ1-4	NA	NA	TRBV5-1
TGTGCCAGCAGTTCAGGTCAAGCCAATGAGCAGTTCTTC	CASSSGQANEQFF	TRBJ2-1	NA	NA	TRBV6-6
TGTGCCAGCACCCCCGGACAGGGTCAGACTAACTATGGCTACACCTTC	CASTPGQGQTNYGYTF	TRBJ1-2	TRBD1	NA	TRBV5-4
TGCAGCGTCCCAGGGGGCCGAGGCGAGCAGTACTTC	CSVPGGRGEQYF	TRBJ2-7	TRBD1	NA	TRBV29-1